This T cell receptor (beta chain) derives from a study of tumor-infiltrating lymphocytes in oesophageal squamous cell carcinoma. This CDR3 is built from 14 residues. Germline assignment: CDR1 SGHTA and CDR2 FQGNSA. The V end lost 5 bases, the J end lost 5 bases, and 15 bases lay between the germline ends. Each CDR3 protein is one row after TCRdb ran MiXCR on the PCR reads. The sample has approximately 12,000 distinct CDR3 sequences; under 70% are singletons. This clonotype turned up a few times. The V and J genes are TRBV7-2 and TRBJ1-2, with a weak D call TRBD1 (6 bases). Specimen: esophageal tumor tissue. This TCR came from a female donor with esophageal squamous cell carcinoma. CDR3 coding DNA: TGTGCCAGCAGCCTCTCACAGGGAGGGTATGGCTACACCTTC. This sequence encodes CASSLSQGGYGYTF.